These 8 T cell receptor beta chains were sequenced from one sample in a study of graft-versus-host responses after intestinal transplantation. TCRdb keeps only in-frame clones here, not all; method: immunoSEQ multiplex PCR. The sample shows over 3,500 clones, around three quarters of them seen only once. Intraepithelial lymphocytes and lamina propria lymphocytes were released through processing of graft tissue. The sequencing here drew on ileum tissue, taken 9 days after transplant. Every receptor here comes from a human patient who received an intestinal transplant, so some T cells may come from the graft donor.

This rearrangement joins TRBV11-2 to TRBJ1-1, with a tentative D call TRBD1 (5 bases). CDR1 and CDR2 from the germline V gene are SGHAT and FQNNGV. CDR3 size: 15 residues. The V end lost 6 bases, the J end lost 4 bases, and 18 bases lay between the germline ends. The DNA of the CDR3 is TGTGCCAGCAGTTCGATTAGGGGCCCGGCCACTGAAGCTTTCTTT. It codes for CASSSIRGPATEAFF.

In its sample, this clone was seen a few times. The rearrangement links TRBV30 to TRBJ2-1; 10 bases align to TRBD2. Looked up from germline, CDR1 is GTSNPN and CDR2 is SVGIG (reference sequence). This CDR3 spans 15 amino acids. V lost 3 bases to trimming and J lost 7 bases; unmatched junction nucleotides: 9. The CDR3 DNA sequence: TGTGCCTGGAGCCGCCTAGCGGGGGATTTGAATGAGCAGTTCTTC. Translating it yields CAWSRLAGDLNEQFF.

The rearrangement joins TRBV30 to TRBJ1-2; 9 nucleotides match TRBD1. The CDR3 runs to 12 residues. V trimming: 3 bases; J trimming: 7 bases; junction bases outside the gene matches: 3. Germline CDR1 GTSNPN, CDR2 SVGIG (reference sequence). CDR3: CAWRVDRGGYTF. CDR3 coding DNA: TGTGCCTGGAGGGTGGACAGGGGTGGCTACACCTTC.

The CDR3 region has the DNA TGCAGTGCGAGACAGTCCGGGGAGCTGTTTTTT. It is translated as CSARQSGELFF. The chain uses TRBV20-1 and TRBJ2-2; D might be TRBD1 (5 bases). Germline lookup yields CDR1 DFQATT and CDR2 SNEGSKA (reference sequence). The CDR3 spans 11 residues. Deletions cut 6 bases from V and 6 bases from J, with 8 bases between.

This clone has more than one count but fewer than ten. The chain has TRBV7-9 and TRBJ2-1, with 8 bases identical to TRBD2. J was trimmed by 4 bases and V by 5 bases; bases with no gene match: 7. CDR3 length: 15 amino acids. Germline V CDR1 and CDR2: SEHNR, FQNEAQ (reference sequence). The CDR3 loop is CASSPQAGVYNEQFF. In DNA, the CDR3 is TGTGCCAGCAGCCCCCAAGCGGGAGTGTACAATGAGCAGTTCTTC.

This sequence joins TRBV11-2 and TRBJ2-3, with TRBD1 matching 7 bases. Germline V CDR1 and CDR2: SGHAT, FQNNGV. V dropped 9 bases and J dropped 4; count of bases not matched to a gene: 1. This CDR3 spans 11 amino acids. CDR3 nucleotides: TGTGCCAGTACAGGGGCAGATACGCAGTATTTT. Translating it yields CASTGADTQYF. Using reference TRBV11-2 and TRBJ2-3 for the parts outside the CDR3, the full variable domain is EAGVAQSPRYKIIEKRQSVAFWCNPISGHATLYWYQQILGQGPKLLIQFQNNGVVDDSQLPKDRFSAERLKGVDSTLKIQPAKLEDSAVYLCASTGADTQYFGPGTRLTVL.

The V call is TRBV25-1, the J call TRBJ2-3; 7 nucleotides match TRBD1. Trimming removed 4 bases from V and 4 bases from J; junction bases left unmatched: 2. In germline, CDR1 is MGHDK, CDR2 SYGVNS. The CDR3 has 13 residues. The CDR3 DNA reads TGTGCCAGCAGTGGACAGGGTGCAGATACGCAGTATTTT. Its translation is CASSGQGADTQYF.

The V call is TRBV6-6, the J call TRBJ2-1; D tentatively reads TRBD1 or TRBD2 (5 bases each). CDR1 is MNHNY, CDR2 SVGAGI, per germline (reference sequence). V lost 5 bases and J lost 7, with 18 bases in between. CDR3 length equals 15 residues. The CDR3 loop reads CASSQSGSGGNEQFF. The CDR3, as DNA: TGTGCCAGCAGTCAGAGCGGAAGTGGGGGTAATGAGCAGTTCTTC.